These 4 T cell receptor beta chains were all obtained from the same sample, sequenced in a study of blood T cells in healthy people across ages. The use of a sample-barcoded 5' primer and a J-beta primer mix characterized a second PCR of about 6 to 11 cycles. TCRdb re-called the 5' RACE reads with MiXCR, one entry per CDR3 protein. This table has about 1.8 million distinct CDR3 sequences, roughly 49% appearing once. Sample: blood. These receptors were obtained from a woman aged 40 to 50 in good health.

This rearrangement joins TRBV2 to TRBJ1-2; maybe TRBD1 (6 bases). CDR3 length equals 13 residues. Germline V gene sequence: CDR1 SNHLY, CDR2 FYNNEI. Deletions cut 8 bases from V and 5 bases from J, with 15 bases between. CDR3: CASRRTVPYGYTF. DNA for the CDR3: TGTGCCAGCCGACGGACAGTTCCTTATGGCTACACCTTC.

This clonotype was seen at least ten times. V usage is TRBV7-3 and J usage is TRBJ2-3; D is unresolved. The germline V gene encodes CDR1 SGHTA and CDR2 FQGTGA. CDR3 length equals 13 residues. The V gene lost 5 bases and the J gene lost 5 bases, with 11 bases spanning the gap. CDR3 loop: CASSAELRDTQYF. The CDR3 DNA reads TGTGCCAGCAGCGCCGAGCTCAGAGATACGCAGTATTTT.

CDR3 bases: TGTGCCAGCAGCCCATCCCTCAGCGGCAGCACCTATGGCTACACCTTC. Protein sequence: CASSPSLSGSTYGYTF. V gene TRBV9 combines with J gene TRBJ1-2, with D unresolved. This CDR3 has 16 amino acids. The V gene's germline CDR1 is SGDLS and CDR2 YYNGEE. V lost 4 bases to trimming and J lost 4 bases, with 20 bases between them.

The chain recombines TRBV7-3 with TRBJ2-3; a weak D match, TRBD2 (6 bases). The CDR3 contains 15 residues. Germline CDR1 is SGHTA and CDR2 is FQGTGA. V was shortened by 4 bases and J by 5 bases, with 16 bases between the two germline ends. The CDR3 is CASSSAGPPGDTQYF. CDR3 nucleotides: TGTGCCAGCAGCTCAGCGGGTCCACCGGGAGATACGCAGTATTTT.